This T cell receptor beta chain was profiled in a study of blood T cell repertoires in COVID-19. This clone has a single count. CDR3 length: 14 residues. Germline-derived CDR1 and CDR2 are SGDLS and YYNGEE. The ends were cut back, 3 bases at V and 0 bases at J, with 10 bases in the middle. Original methodology: For nucleated cells, counts were estimated from reference gene primer amplification. Repertoires were generated with immunoSEQ multiplex PCR, while TCRdb's copy carries only in-frame clones and drops some. V, J and clone size were drawn from that table, and D and trimming were deduced from the DNA. This table holds some 370,000 clones, nearly 90% found once.

The chain employs TRBV9 and TRBJ2-7, with D perhaps matching TRBD1 (5 bases). This TCR was recovered from a man between 18 and 35 years old with active or convalescent COVID-19. Source material: peripheral blood. DNA for the CDR3: TGTGCCAGCAGCGCAACAGGACGCTCCTACGAGCAGTACTTC. Translating it yields CASSATGRSYEQYF.